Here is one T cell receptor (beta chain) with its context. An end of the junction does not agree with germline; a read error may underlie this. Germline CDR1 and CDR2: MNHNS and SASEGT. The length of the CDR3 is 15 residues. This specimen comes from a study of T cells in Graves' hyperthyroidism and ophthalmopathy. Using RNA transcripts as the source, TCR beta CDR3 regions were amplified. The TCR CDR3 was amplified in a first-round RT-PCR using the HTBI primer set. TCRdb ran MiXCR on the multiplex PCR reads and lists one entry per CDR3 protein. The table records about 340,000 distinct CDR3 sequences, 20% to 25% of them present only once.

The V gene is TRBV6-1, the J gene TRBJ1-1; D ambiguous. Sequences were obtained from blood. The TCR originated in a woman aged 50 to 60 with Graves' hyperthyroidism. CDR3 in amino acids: CASNEAGGLSTEAFF. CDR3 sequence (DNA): TGTGCCAGCAATGAAGCCGGAGGGTTGAGCACTGAAGCTTTCTTT.